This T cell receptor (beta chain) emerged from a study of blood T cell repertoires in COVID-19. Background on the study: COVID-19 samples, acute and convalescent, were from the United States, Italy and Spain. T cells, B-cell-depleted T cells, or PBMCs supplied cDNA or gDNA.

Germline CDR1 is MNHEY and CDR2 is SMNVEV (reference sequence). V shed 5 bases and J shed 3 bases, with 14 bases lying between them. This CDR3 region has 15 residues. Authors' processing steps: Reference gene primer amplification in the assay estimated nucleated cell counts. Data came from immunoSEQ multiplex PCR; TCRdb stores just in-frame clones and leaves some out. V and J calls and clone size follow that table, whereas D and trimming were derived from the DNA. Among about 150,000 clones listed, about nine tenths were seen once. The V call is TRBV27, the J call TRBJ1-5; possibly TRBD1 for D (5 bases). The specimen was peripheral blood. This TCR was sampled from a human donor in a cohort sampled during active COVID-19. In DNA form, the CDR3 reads TGTGCCAGCAGTCTCTGGGGCTTGGACAATCAGCCCCAGCATTTT. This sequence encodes CASSLWGLDNQPQHF.